A selection of T cell receptor beta chains follows, all from one sample in a study of siplizumab effects on memory and regulatory T cells. Using immunoSEQ multiplex PCR, the repertoire was profiled, and TCRdb retains in-frame clones only, with some absent. The sample holds under 150,000 clones, approximately 94% seen once. The material sequenced was non-Treg CD4+ T cells sorted from blood. The receptor set was obtained from a human donor in good health. CDR3s include the opening cysteine and the closing phenylalanine or tryptophan. The D gene is left open where the match is weak. A clone size is listed for some rows: how often the clone was seen (once, few, many), or a class if it is expanded.

>TRBV5-1|TRBD1|TRBJ2-5|.
CASTSSGQGTETQYF
TGCGCCAGCACCTCCTCGGGACAGGGGACAGAGACCCAGTACTTC
>TRBV12-5|.|TRBJ2-7|.
CASGRGEQYF
TGTGCTAGTGGCCGGGGGGAGCAGTACTTC
>TRBV29-1|.|TRBJ2-3|.
CTGTSSTDTQYF
TGCACCGGGACCTCTAGCACAGATACGCAGTATTTT
>TRBV5-1|.|TRBJ2-5|.
CASSAGRPRETQYF
TGCGCCAGCAGCGCAGGTCGCCCCCGAGAGACCCAGTACTTC
>TRBV19|.|TRBJ2-7|.
CASSTAGTLKGVSYEQYF
TGTGCCAGTAGTACCGCCGGGACATTAAAAGGAGTCTCCTACGAGCAGTACTTC
>TRBV6-1|TRBD1|TRBJ1-1|.
CASSYRQGVTEAFF
TGTGCCAGCAGTTATCGACAGGGCGTCACTGAAGCTTTCTTT
>TRBV29-1|.|TRBJ1-1|.
CSVRGARRTEAFF
TGCAGCGTTCGCGGGGCCAGGAGGACTGAAGCTTTCTTT
>TRBV19|.|TRBJ1-4|.
CASGVGEKLFF
TGTGCCAGTGGGGTGGGGGAAAAACTGTTTTTT
>TRBV7-8|.|TRBJ1-5|.
CASSPLMGDQPQHF
TGTGCCAGCAGCCCCCTGATGGGGGACCAGCCCCAGCATTTT
>TRBV6-6|.|TRBJ1-2|.
CASSRTVVYGYTF
TGTGCCAGCAGTCGTACAGTCGTCTATGGCTACACCTTC
>TRBV5-4|.|TRBJ1-4|.
CASSLDHREKLFF
TGTGCCAGCAGCTTGGATCACAGGGAAAAACTGTTTTTT
>TRBV2|TRBD2|TRBJ2-7|.
CASSEGVSGSEQYF
TGTGCCAGCAGTGAAGGGGTTAGCGGGAGCGAGCAGTACTTC
>TRBV19|.|TRBJ2-1|.
CASHPGTASYNEQFF
TGTGCCAGTCATCCAGGGACGGCGTCCTACAATGAGCAGTTCTTC
>TRBV6-1|.|TRBJ2-7|.
CASIPDRPHYEQYF
TGTGCCAGCATCCCTGACAGGCCCCACTACGAGCAGTACTTC
>TRBV7-6|TRBD2|TRBJ2-3|.
CASSLVSGGYTDTQYF
TGTGCCAGCAGCTTAGTTAGCGGGGGCTACACAGATACGCAGTATTTT
>TRBV28|.|TRBJ2-3|.
CASSSPHSPTDTQYF
TGTGCCAGCAGTTCCCCGCACAGCCCCACAGATACGCAGTATTTT
>TRBV5-8|TRBD1|TRBJ2-3|.
CASSKDRNRATQYF
TGTGCCAGCAGCAAGGACAGGAACAGGGCTACGCAGTATTTT
>TRBV9|TRBD1|TRBJ2-7|.
CASSGTGGLEQYF
TGTGCCAGCAGCGGAACAGGGGGTCTCGAGCAGTACTTC
>TRBV10-3|TRBD1|TRBJ1-5|few
CAGGQGDQPQHF
TGTGCCGGGGGACAGGGTGATCAGCCCCAGCATTTT
>TRBV12-5|.|TRBJ1-6|.
CASGGISLASPLHF
TGTGCTAGTGGAGGAATCTCTTTGGCTTCACCCCTCCACTTT
>TRBV11-2|.|TRBJ2-4|.
CASSLDRDAKNIQYF
TGTGCCAGCAGCTTAGACCGGGATGCCAAAAACATTCAGTACTTC
>TRBV11-2|TRBD1|TRBJ2-5|.
CASRRPGGRETQYF
TGTGCCAGCAGGCGGCCAGGGGGAAGGGAGACCCAGTACTTC